This TCR beta chain was sequenced in a study of OX40 agonist ivuxolimab in advanced cancers. Background on the study: Patients enrolled in dose escalation were diagnosed with hepatocellular carcinoma, melanoma, renal cell or head and neck cancer. The study reported partial responses in three patients: one hepatocellular carcinoma, two cutaneous melanoma. People who had prior anti-PD-1, anti-PD-L1 or anti-CTLA-4 therapy could take part, and around 39% had some. Findings and caveats of the study: Researchers report that CD8+ T cells had, on average, more expanded clones than CD4+.

This CDR3 has 18 amino acids. In germline, CDR1 is MNHNS, CDR2 SASEGT. Comments on this clone: Its antigen is currently unknown. At one boundary the junction diverges from the germline segment, which might be a read error.

Only in-frame clones appear in the TCRdb table, and some are missing; sequencing was by immunoSEQ multiplex PCR. The table includes roughly 100,000 clones, approximately 90% detected once. This receptor was identified in an adult with an advanced solid tumor such as melanoma, head and neck, liver or kidney cancer. The sample in question was CD4+ or CD8+ T cells sorted from blood, obtained in a trial of the OX40 agonist ivuxolimab. The chain links TRBV6-1 to TRBJ2-7; 8 bases fit TRBD1. CDR3 DNA: TGTGCCACCAGTGGACAGGGTTCGGGGAGAGCCACCTCCTACGAGCAGTACTTC. This sequence encodes CATSGQGSGRATSYEQYF.